This TCR beta chain was retrieved from a study of CD8+ T cells in alopecia areata. Study at large: Patients in the treated group were given tofacitinib by mouth, 5 to 10 mg twice a day.

A note on this clone: The junction and the germline gene differ at one end; a read error may be behind it.

Starting from PBMCs, sorting isolated CD4+ and CD8+ T cells. The CDR3 extends over 13 amino acids. Looked up from germline, CDR1 is SGDLS and CDR2 is YYNGEE. RNA was isolated and reverse transcribed to cDNA, the sequencing template. Repertoires were generated with immunoSEQ multiplex PCR, while TCRdb's copy carries only in-frame clones and drops some. The sample contains about 98,000 clones, about 40% of which appear only once. The source of this sequence is a human donor with alopecia areata. The chain employs TRBV9 and TRBJ2-7, with 8 bases aligning to TRBD1. Source material: CD4+ T cells sorted from blood. CDR3: CASSGGDRGGRSF. The CDR3 DNA follows: TGTGCCAGCAGCGGGGGAGACAGGGGCGGACGGAGCTTC.